This TCR beta chain was captured by sequencing in a study of breast tumors, draining lymph nodes, adjacent tissues. TCRdb used MiXCR to reprocess the multiplex PCR reads, holding one entry per CDR3 protein. Of around 43,000 distinct CDR3 sequences listed, 23% are singletons. This clonotype is deemed medium-sized (0.01 to 0.1%). With 0 bases removed from V and 1 base from J, the gap between germline ends came to 7 bases. CDR3 size: 14 residues. The germline CDR1 and CDR2 sequences are SGDLS and YYNGEE. The sample taken for sequencing was breast tumor tissue. The TCR was taken from a female donor with breast cancer. Some clones in this sample may be carry-over from other donors' samples. J is TRBJ2-5 and V is TRBV9, with a possible D match to TRBD2 (5 bases). CDR3 bases: TGTGCCAGCAGCGTAGACCGGGGCCAAGAGACCCAGTACTTC. Protein sequence: CASSVDRGQETQYF.